Presented here are 32 T cell receptor beta chains from one specimen sequenced in a study of blood T cell repertoires in COVID-19. Sequencing used immunoSEQ multiplex PCR; TCRdb keeps in-frame clones, though not all of them. The sample gives about 210,000 clones, around 86% of which show up once; 5% to 7% is in the top ten. Sequenced input: PBMCs or T cells enriched from blood (not recorded which). The receptors stem from a man between 35 and 55 years old with acute COVID-19.

The rearrangement uses TRBV7-2 and TRBJ2-7, with unresolved D. The ends were cut back, 2 bases at V and 0 bases at J, with 11 bases in the middle. Germline lookup yields CDR1 SGHTA and CDR2 FQGNSA. The CDR3 has 15 amino acids. The CDR3 reads CASSLSAQFSYEQYF. The CDR3 bases are TGTGCCAGCAGCTTAAGTGCGCAATTCTCCTACGAGCAGTACTTC.

J is TRBJ2-4 and V is TRBV6-4; D is possibly TRBD2 (5 bases). The CDR3 consists of 14 residues. The ends were cut back, 2 bases at V and 9 bases at J, with 14 bases in the middle. CDR1 and CDR2 (germline): MRHNA, SNTAGT. The CDR3 sequence: CASSDEGRGPIQYF. For the CDR3, the DNA is TGTGCCAGCAGTGACGAGGGAAGAGGGCCCATTCAGTACTTC.

This chain joins TRBV28 and TRBJ2-5; TRBD1 matches at 7 bases. V gave up 4 bases and J gave up 5 bases; unmatched junction bases: 10. The CDR3 covers 15 residues. Germline loops: CDR1 MDHEN, CDR2 SYDVKM. CDR3 bases: TGTGCCAGCAGTTCCCCGGCAGGGGGAGCGGAGACCCAGTACTTC. It yields the protein CASSSPAGGAETQYF.

The chain has TRBV28 and TRBJ2-7; D remains ambiguous. The CDR3 runs to 15 residues. Per the germline V gene, CDR1 is MDHEN and CDR2 is SYDVKM. The V and J ends lost 1 base and 5 bases respectively, with 15 bases between them. CDR3: CASSLLALSAHEQYF. The CDR3 coding sequence is TGTGCCAGCAGTTTATTAGCTCTGTCGGCCCACGAGCAGTACTTC.

The chain has TRBV28 and TRBJ2-5, with D uncertain. The CDR3 runs 14 residues. Looked up from germline, CDR1 is MDHEN and CDR2 is SYDVKM. The ends were cut back, 0 bases at V and 1 base at J, with 6 bases in the middle. The chain's CDR3 is CASSLWAVQETQYF. The DNA of the CDR3 is TGTGCCAGCAGTTTATGGGCCGTCCAAGAGACCCAGTACTTC.

This clone was counted a single time. V and J are TRBV4-1 and TRBJ2-2; 10 bases map to TRBD2. The CDR3 runs 17 residues. Germline assignment: CDR1 MGHRA and CDR2 YSYEKL. V gave up 5 bases and J gave up 6 bases; unmatched junction bases: 12. The CDR3 reads CASSSLGLAAGAGELFF. In DNA form, the CDR3 reads TGCGCCAGCAGCTCTCTCGGACTAGCGGCGGGGGCCGGGGAGCTGTTTTTT.

V and J are TRBV7-9 and TRBJ2-3, with 8 nucleotides matching TRBD2. V dropped 5 bases and J dropped 2; count of bases not matched to a gene: 6. The CDR3 is made up of 15 amino acids. Germline V lookup: CDR1 SEHNR, CDR2 FQNEAQ (reference sequence). The CDR3 coding sequence is TGTGCCAGCAGCGGGAGCGGGAGTCTCACAGATACGCAGTATTTT. Translated: CASSGSGSLTDTQYF.

The chain combines TRBV30 with TRBJ1-5, with no clear D. The CDR3 runs to 14 residues. Per the germline V gene, CDR1 is GTSNPN and CDR2 is SVGIG (reference sequence). Trimming removed 3 bases from V and 0 bases from J, with 9 bases in between. CDR3 sequence (DNA): TGTGCCTGGAGCAAGGACTATAGCAATCAGCCCCAGCATTTT. This codes for CAWSKDYSNQPQHF.

The gene calls are TRBV7-8 and TRBJ2-7; the D gene is possibly TRBD2 (6 bases). This CDR3 has 14 amino acids. Germline CDR1 is SGHVS and CDR2 is FQNEAQ. With 2 bases removed from V and 2 bases from J, the gap between germline ends came to 10 bases. CDR3 in amino acids: CASSLIGGTYEQYF. The CDR3 region has the DNA TGTGCCAGCAGCTTAATTGGAGGGACCTACGAGCAGTACTTC.

The chain combines TRBV30 with TRBJ2-3, with D possibly matching TRBD2 (5 bases). The V end lost 3 bases, the J end lost 7 bases, and 11 bases lay between the germline ends. From germline, CDR1 is GTSNPN and CDR2 SVGIG (reference sequence). There are 12 residues in the CDR3. Here the CDR3 reads CAWSLPSYTQYF. The CDR3 nucleotides are TGTGCCTGGAGCCTTCCTAGCTATACGCAGTATTTT.

This chain connects TRBV7-8 to TRBJ1-2, with TRBD1 identical over 9 bases. With V trimmed by 5 bases and J by 3 bases, 7 bases remained unmatched. This CDR3 comprises 15 residues. Germline V gene sequence: CDR1 SGHVS, CDR2 FQNEAQ. This CDR3 reads CASSPQGAGDYGYTF. DNA of the CDR3: TGTGCCAGCAGCCCACAGGGGGCAGGGGACTATGGCTACACCTTC.

The rearrangement joins TRBV11-2 to TRBJ2-1, with 7 bases identical to TRBD2. The V gene's germline CDR1 is SGHAT and CDR2 FQNNGV. The junction had 14 bases not matched to a gene; V was cut back by 2 bases and J by 10 bases. This CDR3 region has 16 residues. The CDR3 DNA sequence: TGTGCCAGCAGCTTATCATGGGGGGGACCCGGGGACGAGCAGTTCTTC. Translation gives CASSLSWGGPGDEQFF.

This chain joins TRBV7-3 and TRBJ2-1, with 10 bases aligning to TRBD2. The germline gives CDR1 SGHTA, CDR2 FQGTGA. The V and J ends lost 2 bases and 9 bases, in that order; junction bases with no gene match: 10. The CDR3 consists of 16 residues. CDR3: CASSLGPSGRYSEQFF. CDR3 bases: TGTGCCAGCAGCTTAGGGCCTAGCGGGAGATATAGTGAGCAGTTCTTC.

The rearrangement joins TRBV18 to TRBJ2-7; 7 bases map to TRBD1. The CDR3 extends over 14 amino acids. V dropped 1 base and J dropped 5; count of bases not matched to a gene: 5. Germline CDR1 is KGHSH and CDR2 is LQKENI. In DNA, the CDR3 is TGTGCCAGCTCACCACAGAGTACAGGGGACGAGCAGTACTTC. Translating gives CASSPQSTGDEQYF.

This sequence joins TRBV4-1 and TRBJ2-7; weak D call: TRBD1 (6 bases). V was clipped by 1 base and J by 3 bases, with 16 bases between them. The CDR3 totals 16 residues. Looked up from germline, CDR1 is MGHRA and CDR2 is YSYEKL. This CDR3 reads CASSQGDDGQSYEQYF. In DNA form, the CDR3 reads TGCGCCAGCAGCCAAGGTGATGACGGACAGAGCTACGAGCAGTACTTC.

The sample holds one count of this clone. The chain uses TRBV7-2 and TRBJ2-2, with D uncertain. The length of the CDR3 is 15 residues. In germline, CDR1 is SGHTA, CDR2 FQGNSA. V dropped 1 base and J dropped 1 base, with 7 bases sitting between them. CDR3 nucleotide sequence: TGTGCCAGCAGCTTAGGGCAGATGAACACCGGGGAGCTGTTTTTT. This sequence encodes CASSLGQMNTGELFF.

V is TRBV7-9 and J is TRBJ1-4; 7 bases agree with TRBD1. Germline CDR1 SEHNR, CDR2 FQNEAQ (reference sequence). V lost 3 bases, J lost 1 base, and 14 bases stayed unmatched. This CDR3 region has 19 residues. The DNA for the CDR3 is TGTGCCAGCAGCTTTCTCGCGACAGGGCAGCGTGGAACTAATGAAAAACTGTTTTTT. Translation gives CASSFLATGQRGTNEKLFF.

The CDR3 reads CASSQDPEPGGRSNEQFF. CDR3 sequence (DNA): TGTGCCAGCAGCCAAGATCCTGAGCCGGGCGGGAGATCGAATGAGCAGTTCTTC. V gene TRBV4-2 combines with J gene TRBJ2-1; 7 positions agree with TRBD2. The junction had 15 bases not matched to a gene; V was cut back by 0 bases and J by 7 bases. Germline assignment: CDR1 LGHNA and CDR2 YNFKEQ. This CDR3 has 18 residues.

The genes are TRBV6-5 and TRBJ1-1; maybe TRBD1 (5 bases). The germline gives CDR1 MNHEY, CDR2 SVGAGI. Trimming pared 6 bases from V and 0 bases from J, leaving 8 bases between. The CDR3 contains 13 residues. The CDR3 nucleotides are TGTGCCAGCAGGGTGACAGTGAACACTGAAGCTTTCTTT. Translating gives CASRVTVNTEAFF.

In its sample, this clone was seen a few times. V usage is TRBV19 and J usage is TRBJ1-5; possibly TRBD1 for D (5 bases). The CDR3 loop spans 16 amino acids. V was trimmed by 4 bases and J by 0 bases, leaving 13 bases between them. Germline values: CDR1 LNHDA, CDR2 SQIVND (reference sequence). The CDR3 spells CASSRRGGNSNQPQHF. DNA for the CDR3: TGTGCCAGTAGTAGGCGGGGGGGGAATAGCAATCAGCCCCAGCATTTT.

Note on this clone: A junction end diverges from the germline sequence, so it may reflect a read error. The chain joins TRBV12-3 or TRBV12-4 to TRBJ1-1; TRBD1 matches 7 bases. This CDR3 region has 13 residues. The CDR3 is CASSGTALTGAFF. CDR3 nucleotide sequence: TGTGCCAGCAGCGGGACAGCCCTCACTGGAGCTTTCTTT.

CDR3 in amino acids: CASSAPQIDRGRGEQYF. DNA of the CDR3: TGTGCCAGCAGTGCGCCCCAGATAGACAGGGGGCGTGGGGAGCAGTACTTC. J is TRBJ2-7 and V is TRBV6-1; TRBD1 matches 10 bases. V was clipped by 4 bases and J by 7 bases; unmatched bases: 16. The CDR3 is 17 residues long. CDR1 is MNHNS, CDR2 SASEGT, per germline.

This chain uses TRBV3-1 (or the pseudogene TRBV3-2) with TRBJ2-5, with D possibly matching TRBD2 (6 bases). This CDR3 is 15 amino acids long. CDR1 is LGHDT, CDR2 YNNKEL, per germline (reference sequence). V dropped 0 bases and J dropped 2 bases, with 10 bases sitting between them. For the CDR3, the DNA is TGTGCCAGCAGCCAAGATGTGACTAGACAAGAGACCCAGTACTTC. Amino acid sequence: CASSQDVTRQETQYF.

This chain connects TRBV20-1 to TRBJ1-6; D ambiguous. Germline CDR1 reads DFQATT; CDR2 reads SNEGSKA (reference sequence). The CDR3 runs 17 residues. With 3 bases removed from V and 0 bases from J, the gap between germline ends came to 15 bases. CDR3 DNA sequence: TGCAGTGCTAGTATATCCGGGGTTAGCTCCTATAATTCACCCCTCCACTTT. Protein product: CSASISGVSSYNSPLHF.

V usage is TRBV9 and J usage is TRBJ2-2; TRBD1 is a possible D gene (6 bases). The CDR3 has 15 residues. Germline-derived CDR1 and CDR2 are SGDLS and YYNGEE. The V end lost 4 bases, the J end lost 0 bases, and 10 bases lay between the germline ends. CDR3 region: CASSPGTPNTGELFF. CDR3 coding DNA: TGTGCCAGCAGCCCAGGGACACCGAACACCGGGGAGCTGTTTTTT.

J is TRBJ1-6 and V is TRBV15; D remains ambiguous. V was shortened by 0 bases and J by 7 bases, with 10 bases between the two germline ends. Germline V CDR1 and CDR2: LNHNV, YYDKDF (reference sequence). The CDR3 consists of 15 residues. CDR3 sequence reads: CATSRDTGVNSPLHF. In DNA form, the CDR3 reads TGTGCCACCAGCAGAGATACCGGGGTCAATTCACCCCTCCACTTT.

This clone was detected a few times. The V gene is TRBV11-3, the J gene TRBJ1-4, with 8 bases identical to TRBD1. The CDR3 spans 14 residues. After removal of 5 bases from V and 7 bases from J, the junction contained 6 bases not matched to a gene. Germline lookup yields CDR1 SGHNT and CDR2 YENEEA. In DNA, the CDR3 is TGTGCCAGCAGCCGGGGACAGGCAGGTGAAAAACTGTTTTTT. This gives the protein CASSRGQAGEKLFF.

The chain employs TRBV19 and TRBJ1-1, with D tentatively TRBD1 (6 bases). The germline gives CDR1 LNHDA, CDR2 SQIVND (reference sequence). This CDR3 region has 13 residues. V shed 10 bases and J shed 4 bases, with 16 bases lying between them. The CDR3 region has the DNA TGTGCCACCAGGGGAAGGAACGTCACTGAAGCTTTCTTT. Encoded protein: CATRGRNVTEAFF. The full variable domain, in which reference TRBV19 and TRBJ1-1 provide the parts outside the CDR3, is DGGITQSPKYLFRKEGQNVTLSCEQNLNHDAMYWYRQDPGQGLRLIYYSQIVNDFQKGDIAEGYSVSREKKESFPLTVTSAQKNPTAFYLCATRGRNVTEAFFGQGTRLTVV.

The V gene is TRBV30, the J gene TRBJ1-5; 7 bases are shared with TRBD1. Germline-derived CDR1 and CDR2 are GTSNPN and SVGIG (reference sequence). The CDR3 totals 15 residues. Trimming cost V 4 bases and J 5 bases; bases outside gene matches: 11. The CDR3 is CAWKRGLGPDQPQHF. The CDR3 DNA reads TGTGCCTGGAAGAGGGGGCTAGGACCCGATCAGCCCCAGCATTTT.

This rearrangement joins TRBV7-9 to TRBJ2-3; TRBD2 might be the D (6 bases). This CDR3 contains 15 residues. Germline-derived CDR1 and CDR2 are SEHNR and FQNEAQ (reference sequence). V lost 4 bases and J 1 base, leaving 12 bases between the germline ends. This CDR3 is CASSSPGLRTDTQYF. CDR3 sequence (DNA): TGTGCCAGCAGCTCACCGGGACTCCGCACAGATACGCAGTATTTT.

The gene calls are TRBV30 and TRBJ1-4; D unclear. V was cut by 2 bases and J by 14 bases, with 12 bases left in between. The CDR3 totals 11 residues. Germline V gives CDR1 GTSNPN, CDR2 SVGIG (reference sequence). The CDR3 loop is CAWSIGRNLFF. DNA of the CDR3: TGTGCCTGGAGTATCGGGAGAAATCTGTTTTTT.

The chain recombines TRBV6-2 or TRBV6-3 with TRBJ2-3; D unclear. Trimming removed 6 bases from V and 1 base from J, with 8 bases in between. The CDR3 sequence is 13 residues long. Germline V gene data show CDR1 as MNHEY and CDR2 as SVGEGT. CDR3 in DNA: TGTGCCAGCAGCCCTCGGGGCACAGATACGCAGTATTTT. It specifies CASSPRGTDTQYF.